This TCR beta chain was captured by sequencing in a study of blood T cell repertoires in COVID-19. Study-level background: Donors in the United States, Italy and Spain gave samples during acute or convalescent COVID-19. In each case, the material was cDNA or gDNA derived from T cells, B-cell-depleted T cells, or PBMCs.

In the authors' workflow: Amplification with reference gene primers provided the estimates of nucleated cell counts. Repertoires were generated with immunoSEQ multiplex PCR, while TCRdb's copy carries only in-frame clones and drops some. D and trimming come from the DNA, and the V and J calls and clone size come from that table. The sample shows 350,000 or so clones, approximately 89% of them seen only once. CDR1 and CDR2 (germline): MGHRA, YSYEKL. CDR3 length equals 17 residues. Deletions cut 2 bases from V and 0 bases from J, with 14 bases between. Seattle cases were enrolled at active infection and followed longitudinally.

What was sequenced was peripheral blood. The receptor's source is a woman aged 55-69 years with COVID-19, enrolled during active disease. The chain employs TRBV4-1 and TRBJ2-1; D is perhaps TRBD2 (7 bases). CDR3 nucleotide sequence: TGCGCCAGCAGCCAACCGGGGGGCGCCCGCTCCTACAATGAGCAGTTCTTC. Translated: CASSQPGGARSYNEQFF.